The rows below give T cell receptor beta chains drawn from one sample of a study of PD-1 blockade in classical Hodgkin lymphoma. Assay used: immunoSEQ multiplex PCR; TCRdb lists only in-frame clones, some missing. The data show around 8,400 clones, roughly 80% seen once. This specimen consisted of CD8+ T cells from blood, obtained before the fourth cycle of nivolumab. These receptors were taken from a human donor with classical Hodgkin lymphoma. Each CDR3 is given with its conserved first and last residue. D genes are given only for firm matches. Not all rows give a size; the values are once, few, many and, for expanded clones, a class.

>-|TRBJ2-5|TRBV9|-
CASSVATGQETQYF
TGTGCCAGCAGCGTAGCTACAGGACAAGAGACCCAGTACTTC
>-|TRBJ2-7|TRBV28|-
CASSLEGLSPSGLYEQYF
TGTGCCAGCAGTTTAGAGGGCTTAAGCCCGTCGGGGCTCTACGAGCAGTACTTC
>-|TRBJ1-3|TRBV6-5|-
CASSYAAGSGNTIYF
TGTGCCAGCAGTTACGCCGCCGGTAGCGGAAACACCATATATTTT
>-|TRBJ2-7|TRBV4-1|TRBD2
CASSHDSGGFYEQYF
TGCGCCAGCAGCCATGATAGCGGGGGCTTCTACGAGCAGTACTTC
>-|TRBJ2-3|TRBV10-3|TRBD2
CAIRRTSGGAEDTQYF
TGTGCCATCAGGAGGACTAGCGGGGGGGCCGAAGATACGCAGTATTTT
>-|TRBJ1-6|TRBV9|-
CASSVGQGGNSPLHF
TGTGCCAGCAGCGTAGGGCAGGGAGGAAATTCACCCCTCCACTTT
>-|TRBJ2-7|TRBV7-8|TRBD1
CASSYKPGQGGYEQYF
TGTGCCAGCAGCTATAAGCCGGGACAGGGGGGTTACGAGCAGTACTTC
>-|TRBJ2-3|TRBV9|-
CASSVDGTADTQYF
TGTGCCAGCAGCGTAGACGGGACGGCAGATACGCAGTATTTT
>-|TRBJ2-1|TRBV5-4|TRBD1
CASSLRTGTIPYNEQFF
TGTGCCAGCAGCTTGAGGACAGGCACCATTCCCTACAATGAGCAGTTCTTC
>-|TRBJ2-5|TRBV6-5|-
CASNSLLGTQYF
TGTGCCAGCAATTCGTTGTTGGGGACCCAGTACTTC
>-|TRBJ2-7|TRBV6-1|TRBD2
CASSAPGLASSYEQYF
TGTGCCAGCAGTGCGCCGGGACTAGCGAGCTCCTACGAGCAGTACTTC
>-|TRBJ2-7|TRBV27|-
CASWTRGTYEQYF
TGTGCCAGTTGGACTAGGGGGACCTACGAGCAGTACTTC
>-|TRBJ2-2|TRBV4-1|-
CASRRNGELFF
TGCGCCAGTCGGAGGAACGGGGAGCTGTTTTTT
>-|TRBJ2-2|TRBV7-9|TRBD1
CASSRGTGLQAGELFF
TGTGCCAGCAGCCGCGGGACAGGGTTGCAGGCCGGGGAGCTGTTTTTT
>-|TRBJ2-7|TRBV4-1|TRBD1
CASSLAPGQGLVEQYF
TGCGCCAGCAGCCTTGCCCCGGGACAGGGTTTAGTAGAGCAGTACTTC
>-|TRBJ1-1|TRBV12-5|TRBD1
CASGTGQGLNTEAFF
TGTGCTAGTGGTACGGGACAGGGCCTGAACACTGAAGCTTTCTTT
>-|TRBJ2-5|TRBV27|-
CASSLSSGRRGETQYF
TGTGCCAGCAGTTTATCCTCCGGGAGACGTGGAGAGACCCAGTACTTC
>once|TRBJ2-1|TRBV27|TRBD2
CASSSAGGAYNEQFF
TGTGCCAGCAGTTCCGCGGGGGGAGCTTACAATGAGCAGTTCTTC
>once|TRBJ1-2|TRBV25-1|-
CASSEGYSPVYGYTF
TGTGCCAGCAGTGAAGGCTACAGCCCTGTCTATGGCTACACCTTC
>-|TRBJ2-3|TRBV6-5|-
CASSADWSPDTQYF
TGTGCCAGCAGTGCGGACTGGTCCCCAGATACGCAGTATTTT
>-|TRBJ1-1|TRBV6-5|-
CASSPGATEAFF
TGTGCCAGCTCGCCGGGGGCCACTGAAGCTTTCTTT
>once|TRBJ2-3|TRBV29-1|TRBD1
CSVDAATGALDTQYF
TGCAGCGTTGATGCGGCGACAGGGGCTCTGGATACGCAGTATTTT
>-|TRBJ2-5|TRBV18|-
CASSPDGGGETQYF
TGTGCCAGCTCACCGGACGGGGGCGGTGAGACCCAGTACTTC
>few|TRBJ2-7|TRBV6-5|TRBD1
CASSPGTGDDEQYF
TGTGCCAGCAGCCCCGGGACAGGGGACGACGAGCAGTACTTC
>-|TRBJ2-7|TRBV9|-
CASSVGAARPHEQYF
TGTGCCAGCAGCGTAGGAGCTGCCAGGCCCCACGAGCAGTACTTC
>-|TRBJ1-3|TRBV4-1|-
CASSQEEKGMGLGNTIYF
TGCGCCAGCAGCCAAGAGGAGAAGGGGATGGGGCTTGGAAACACCATATATTTT
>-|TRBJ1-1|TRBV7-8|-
CASSLDCLGNTEAFF
TGTGCCAGCAGCTTAGATTGTTTGGGGAACACTGAAGCTTTCTTT
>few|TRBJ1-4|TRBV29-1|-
CSAKEEKLFF
TGCAGCGCAAAGGAGGAAAAACTGTTTTTT
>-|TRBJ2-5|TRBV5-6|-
CASSLAGRGETQYF
TGTGCCAGCAGCTTGGCCGGTAGAGGAGAGACCCAGTACTTC
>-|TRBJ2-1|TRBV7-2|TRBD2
CASSLAPGLAGAYNEQFF
TGTGCCAGCAGCTTAGCCCCGGGACTAGCGGGGGCGTACAATGAGCAGTTCTTC
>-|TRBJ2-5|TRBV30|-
CAWSVLGGLETQYF
TGTGCCTGGAGTGTACTCGGGGGGCTTGAGACCCAGTACTTC
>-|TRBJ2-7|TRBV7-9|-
CASSLNGDYEQYF
TGTGCCAGCAGCTTAAACGGAGACTACGAGCAGTACTTC
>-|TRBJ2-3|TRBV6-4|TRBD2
CASSATSEGTDTQYF
TGTGCCAGCAGTGCTACTAGCGAGGGCACAGATACGCAGTATTTT
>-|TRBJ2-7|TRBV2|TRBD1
CASEGTGIQQYF
TGTGCCAGCGAAGGGACAGGGATCCAGCAGTACTTC
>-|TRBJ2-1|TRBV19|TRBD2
CASSLAGDYNEQFF
TGTGCCAGTAGCCTAGCGGGGGACTACAATGAGCAGTTCTTC
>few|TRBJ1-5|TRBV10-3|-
CANVQGSNQPQHF
TGTGCCAACGTACAGGGAAGCAATCAGCCCCAGCATTTT
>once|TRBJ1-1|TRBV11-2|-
CASRFSSEAFF
TGTGCCAGCAGATTCTCATCAGAAGCTTTCTTT
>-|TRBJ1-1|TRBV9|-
CASSAAVGALTEAFF
TGTGCCAGCAGCGCAGCCGTTGGGGCCCTGACTGAAGCTTTCTTT
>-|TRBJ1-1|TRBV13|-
CASSLDVGALGEAFF
TGTGCCAGCAGCTTAGACGTGGGGGCCCTGGGCGAAGCTTTCTTT
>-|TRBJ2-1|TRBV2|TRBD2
CASTEPGLVPEQFF
TGTGCCAGCACCGAACCGGGACTAGTCCCCGAGCAGTTCTTC
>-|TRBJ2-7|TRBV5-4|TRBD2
CASSLAGAHVHEQYF
TGTGCCAGCAGTTTAGCGGGGGCCCACGTTCACGAGCAGTACTTC
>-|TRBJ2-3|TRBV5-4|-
CASSLELSDTQYF
TGTGCCAGCAGCTTGGAACTATCAGATACGCAGTATTTT
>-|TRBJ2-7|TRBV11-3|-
CASSPSSGSDEQYF
TGTGCCAGCAGCCCTAGTTCAGGGAGCGACGAGCAGTACTTC
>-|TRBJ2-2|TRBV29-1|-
CSLSPGAQPGELFF
TGCAGCTTAAGTCCTGGGGCCCAACCCGGGGAGCTGTTTTTT
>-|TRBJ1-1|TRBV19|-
CASSIFSDTEAFF
TGTGCCAGTAGTATATTTAGCGACACTGAAGCTTTCTTT
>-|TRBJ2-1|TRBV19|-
CASSIDRQGSYNEQFF
TGTGCCAGTAGTATAGATCGGCAGGGCTCCTACAATGAGCAGTTCTTC
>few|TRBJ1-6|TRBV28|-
CASSFGAIVSPLHF
TGTGCCAGCAGTTTTGGGGCTATAGTTTCACCCCTCCACTTT